Below, 14 T cell receptor beta chains from the same sample are listed, as sequenced in a study of CD8 T cells in ankylosing spondylitis. TCRdb reanalysed the 5' RACE reads using MiXCR and keeps one entry per CDR3 protein. Altogether about 160,000 distinct CDR3 sequences are present, about 18% being singletons, with the ten largest covering over 7.5%. Sequencing was carried out using blood, either unsorted or a sorted T cell fraction (not recorded which). Every receptor here comes from a male donor with ankylosing spondylitis or in good health (not recorded which).

This clonotype has at least ten counts. This rearrangement joins TRBV29-1 to TRBJ2-7; no firm D call. There are 15 residues in the CDR3. V was cut by 2 bases and J by 0 bases, with 14 bases left in between. Germline CDR1 is SQVTM and CDR2 is ANQGSEA. The CDR3 bases are TGCAGCGTTGAACTCGGGTACTCTCACTCCTACGAGCAGTACTTC. This sequence encodes CSVELGYSHSYEQYF.

At least ten counts were recorded for this clonotype. The chain is built from TRBV5-1 and TRBJ2-5, with 8 nucleotides matching TRBD2. J lost 5 bases, V lost 2 bases, and 8 bases had no gene match. CDR3 size: 15 residues. CDR1 and CDR2 from the germline V gene are SGHRS and YFSETQ. In nucleotides, the CDR3 is TGCGCCAGCAGCTTTACCGGAGGCGGGAGGGAGACCCAGTACTTC. It yields the protein CASSFTGGGRETQYF.

The chain combines TRBV18 with TRBJ1-1; tentative D call: TRBD1 (5 bases). V lost 3 bases and J 0 bases, leaving 11 bases between the germline ends. Germline lookup yields CDR1 KGHSH and CDR2 LQKENI. This CDR3 is built from 15 residues. CDR3 bases: TGTGCCAGCTCACCGGGGGGTATAATGAACACTGAAGCTTTCTTT. This gives the protein CASSPGGIMNTEAFF.

This clonotype is a singleton in its sample. The chain has TRBV5-1 and TRBJ2-3, with 14 bases identical to TRBD2. Per the germline V gene, CDR1 is SGHRS and CDR2 is YFSETQ. Unmatched junction bases numbered 5, after V lost 4 bases and J lost 4 bases. The CDR3 has 16 amino acids. Here the CDR3 reads CASSQGTSGSADTQYF. In nucleotides, the CDR3 is TGCGCCAGCAGCCAAGGGACTAGCGGGAGTGCAGATACGCAGTATTTT.

This clonotype appeared a few times. The V gene is TRBV4-2, the J gene TRBJ2-3, with D maybe TRBD2 (5 bases). Per the germline V gene, CDR1 is LGHNA and CDR2 is YNFKEQ. V was cut by 2 bases and J by 1 base, with 13 bases left in between. The CDR3 sequence is 16 residues long. In DNA, the CDR3 is TGTGCCAGCAGCCAAATTCGGCTAGCTGGCACAGATACGCAGTATTTT. Translated: CASSQIRLAGTDTQYF.

The chain has TRBV6-1 and TRBJ2-1, with 10 bases identical to TRBD2. This CDR3 has 17 amino acids. Germline values: CDR1 MNHNS, CDR2 SASEGT. The ends lost 6 bases at V and 4 bases at J; junction bases unmatched: 12. The CDR3 region is CASSNPAASGSYNEQFF. DNA for the CDR3: TGTGCCAGCAGCAACCCTGCGGCTAGCGGGAGTTACAATGAGCAGTTCTTC.

This clonotype was seen many times. V usage is TRBV9 and J usage is TRBJ2-2; D might be TRBD2 (6 bases). V was clipped by 3 bases and J by 3 bases, with 9 bases between them. The germline gives CDR1 SGDLS, CDR2 YYNGEE. CDR3 length: 14 residues. The CDR3 reads CASSATRYTGELFF. The CDR3 coding sequence is TGTGCCAGCAGCGCGACTAGGTACACCGGGGAGCTGTTTTTT.

On this clonotype itself: A junction boundary mismatches the germline segment, possibly from a read error. V and J are TRBV29-1 and TRBJ1-6; 8 bases match TRBD1. This CDR3 has 14 amino acids. Germline-derived CDR1 and CDR2 are SQVTM and ANQGSEA. The CDR3 sequence is CSVRTGLHNPPLHF. CDR3 in DNA: TGCAGCGTCCGGACAGGGCTCCATAATCCACCCCTCCACTTT.

This clonotype showed up just a few times. In nucleotides, the CDR3 is TGTGCCAGCAGCCGGGGGGACGATGGCTACACCTTC. It is translated as CASSRGDDGYTF. V gene TRBV2 combines with J gene TRBJ1-2; maybe TRBD1 (5 bases). In germline, CDR1 is SNHLY, CDR2 FYNNEI. V was cut by 6 bases and J by 6 bases, with 11 bases left in between. This CDR3 is 12 amino acids long.

This clonotype was counted between two and nine times. V and J are TRBV29-1 and TRBJ1-3; no firm D call. Germline V gives CDR1 SQVTM, CDR2 ANQGSEA. V gave up 3 bases and J gave up 0 bases, with 9 bases separating them. This CDR3 contains 14 residues. The chain's CDR3 is CSVDTGSSGNTIYF. CDR3 nucleotides: TGCAGCGTTGATACCGGAAGCTCTGGAAACACCATATATTTT.

The V and J genes are TRBV7-7 and TRBJ2-3, with a tentative D call TRBD2 (5 bases). This CDR3 is 14 amino acids long. Germline CDR1 SSHAT, CDR2 FNYEAQ (reference sequence). V lost 5 bases and J lost 5, with 14 bases in between. The CDR3 loop reads CASSPQIAGDTQYF. Here the CDR3 DNA reads TGTGCCAGCAGCCCGCAGATCGCGGGAGATACGCAGTATTTT.

This clonotype occurred many times. This sequence joins TRBV29-1 and TRBJ2-7, with 8 nucleotides matching TRBD2. Germline values: CDR1 SQVTM, CDR2 ANQGSEA. With V trimmed by 6 bases and J by 6 bases, 7 bases remained unmatched. CDR3 length equals 12 residues. Here the CDR3 DNA reads TGCAGCGTCGAGCGGGAGACTAGCGAGCAGTACTTC. Its protein product is CSVERETSEQYF.

This clonotype was detected ten times or more. The V and J genes are TRBV5-1 and TRBJ2-2; D call uncertain. In germline, CDR1 is SGHRS, CDR2 YFSETQ. V gave up 0 bases and J gave up 2 bases, with 8 bases separating them. There are 15 residues in the CDR3. CDR3 protein: CASSLVLENTGELFF. The CDR3 region has the DNA TGCGCCAGCAGCTTGGTTCTGGAAAACACCGGGGAGCTGTTTTTT.

This clonotype has ten or more counts. CDR3: CSARQGHSYEQYF. The CDR3 region has the DNA TGCAGCGCACGACAGGGCCACTCCTACGAGCAGTACTTC. V gene TRBV29-1 combines with J gene TRBJ2-7; 7 bases are a match to TRBD1. V shed 7 bases and J 0 bases; nucleotides not matched to a gene: 6. The length of the CDR3 is 13 residues. CDR1 SQVTM and CDR2 ANQGSEA come from the germline V gene.